These 22 T cell receptor beta chains were sequenced from one sample in a study of T cell repertoires in cytomegalovirus infection. From the reads, TCRdb called clonotypes with MiXCR, one entry per CDR3 protein. The sample holds approximately 630,000 distinct CDR3 sequences, 24% seen once. Source material: CD8+ T cells from PBMCs. The receptors shown here come from a human donor in good health (CMV status not recorded). Some clones in this sample may be carry-over from other donors' samples.

This clonotype showed up just a few times. V usage is TRBV29-1 and J usage is TRBJ1-1; 9 bases are a match to TRBD1. V lost 8 bases, J lost 4 bases, and 8 bases stayed unmatched. The CDR3 runs to 13 residues. From germline, CDR1 is SQVTM and CDR2 ANQGSEA. The CDR3 region has the DNA TGCAGCCTTGGACAGGGGCTGGGCACTGAAGCTTTCTTT. As protein: CSLGQGLGTEAFF. The full variable domain, in which reference TRBV29-1 and TRBJ1-1 provide the parts outside the CDR3, is SAVISQKPSRDICQRGTSLTIQCQVDSQVTMMFWYRQQPGQSLTLIATANQGSEATYESGFVIDKFPISRPNLTFSTLTVSNMSPEDSSIYLCSLGQGLGTEAFFGQGTRLTVV.

The V gene is TRBV25-1, the J gene TRBJ2-5; a possible D gene is TRBD2 (5 bases). This CDR3 has 12 residues. Germline V gene data show CDR1 as MGHDK and CDR2 as SYGVNS. V gave up 8 bases and J gave up 1 base, with 8 bases separating them. Here the CDR3 reads CASGGLQETQYF. The CDR3 DNA sequence: TGTGCCAGCGGAGGCCTCCAAGAGACCCAGTACTTC.

The chain is built from TRBV18 and TRBJ1-1; D may be TRBD1 (5 bases). In germline, CDR1 is KGHSH, CDR2 LQKENI. Trimming removed 2 bases at V and 5 bases at J, with 12 bases between. The CDR3 has 14 residues. CDR3 nucleotide sequence: TGTGCCAGCTCACCAGGAGGGGTCGGGACTGAAGCTTTCTTT. It is translated as CASSPGGVGTEAFF.

The genes are TRBV9 and TRBJ2-7; 7 bases line up with TRBD1. CDR1 SGDLS and CDR2 YYNGEE come from the germline V gene. This CDR3 has 16 amino acids. Losses at the gene ends were 0 bases for V and 4 bases for J; bases not matched to a gene: 10. The chain's CDR3 is CASSVGRRGQEYEQYF. For the CDR3, the DNA is TGTGCCAGCAGCGTAGGTCGAAGGGGGCAGGAGTACGAGCAGTACTTC. The full variable domain, rest sourced from reference TRBV9 and TRBJ2-7, is DSGVTQTPKHLITATGQRVTLRCSPRSGDLSVYWYQQSLDQGLQFLIQYYNGEERAKGNILERFSAQQFPDLHSELNLSSLELGDSALYFCASSVGRRGQEYEQYFGPGTRLTVT.

The chain recombines TRBV7-6 with TRBJ2-7; 7 nucleotides line up with TRBD1. The germline CDR1 and CDR2 sequences are SGHVS and FNYEAQ. The CDR3 is made up of 15 amino acids. The junction had 8 bases not matched to a gene; V was cut back by 1 base and J by 5 bases. The chain's CDR3 is CASSLVWQGVDEQYF. DNA for the CDR3: TGTGCCAGCAGCTTAGTATGGCAGGGGGTCGACGAGCAGTACTTC.

This clonotype was found a few times. This chain uses TRBV25-1 with TRBJ2-5; 7 nucleotides match TRBD2. After removal of 10 bases from V and 5 bases from J, the junction contained 13 bases not matched to a gene. CDR3 length equals 14 residues. Germline V gene sequence: CDR1 MGHDK, CDR2 SYGVNS. CDR3 DNA: TGTGCCACCTGGGGGGGGGGTCGAGGTGAGACCCAGTACTTC. Protein sequence: CATWGGGRGETQYF.

This clonotype was picked up a small number of times. V is TRBV29-1 and J is TRBJ2-6; D gene uncertain. CDR1 is SQVTM and CDR2 is ANQGSEA in the germline V gene. CDR3 length: 14 amino acids. V dropped 5 bases and J dropped 4 bases, with 12 bases sitting between them. CDR3 bases: TGCAGCGTTCGGATTTCAGACGGGGCCAACGTCCTGACTTTC. Residues: CSVRISDGANVLTF.

This clonotype was seen more than once but under ten times. The chain uses TRBV12-3 or TRBV12-4 and TRBJ2-1, with D perhaps TRBD2 (5 bases). This CDR3 contains 13 residues. V was pared by 5 bases and J by 3 bases, with 8 bases between. The CDR3 region is CASSDTSYNEQFF. For the CDR3, the DNA is TGTGCCAGCAGTGACACTAGCTACAATGAGCAGTTCTTC.

This clonotype was seen at least ten times. The chain combines TRBV7-6 with TRBJ2-3; 7 nucleotides match TRBD1. The V segment lost 5 bases and the J segment 0 bases; nucleotides outside the gene matches: 8. The CDR3 sequence is 16 residues long. The germline CDR1 and CDR2 sequences are SGHVS and FNYEAQ. The CDR3 DNA reads TGTGCCAGCAGCAGGCCCCGGGACAGAAGCACAGATACGCAGTATTTT. Encoded protein: CASSRPRDRSTDTQYF.

This clonotype was detected a few times. This sequence joins TRBV20-1 and TRBJ1-2; D is unclear. V shed 6 bases and J shed 1 base, with 15 bases lying between them. In germline, CDR1 is DFQATT, CDR2 SNEGSKA (reference sequence). The CDR3 covers 14 residues. As DNA, the CDR3 is TGCAGTGCCCCAGGACGGTTATATAACTATGGCTACACCTTC. Protein product: CSAPGRLYNYGYTF.

The chain combines TRBV5-5 with TRBJ2-1; TRBD2 aligns across 9 bases. Germline assignment: CDR1 SGHKS and CDR2 YYEKEE (reference sequence). The CDR3 has 16 residues. V trimming: 0 bases; J trimming: 7 bases; junction bases outside the gene matches: 8. The CDR3 DNA reads as TGTGCCAGCAGCTTGGGTTATAGCGGGGGAGAAAATGAGCAGTTCTTC. It specifies CASSLGYSGGENEQFF. The full variable domain, rest sourced from reference TRBV5-5 and TRBJ2-1, is DAGVTQSPTHLIKTRGQQVTLRCSPISGHKSVSWYQQVLGQGPQFIFQYYEKEERGRGNFPDRFSARQFPNYSSELNVNALLLGDSALYLCASSLGYSGGENEQFFGPGTRLTVL.

This clonotype was recorded many times. The chain joins TRBV7-8 to TRBJ2-1, with no clear D. Trimming cost V 5 bases and J 4 bases, with 9 bases left between them. This CDR3 has 13 residues. CDR1 SGHVS and CDR2 FQNEAQ come from the germline V gene. The CDR3 nucleotides are TGTGCCAGCAGCCAGACACCTTACAATGAGCAGTTCTTC. Translated, it gives CASSQTPYNEQFF.

This clonotype was seen many times. J is TRBJ1-1 and V is TRBV5-1, with 8 bases fitting TRBD1. The CDR3 covers 15 residues. Germline V lookup: CDR1 SGHRS, CDR2 YFSETQ. The V and J ends lost 2 bases and 4 bases, in that order; junction bases with no gene match: 7. The CDR3 bases are TGCGCCAGCAGCTTTCAACAGGGGGGCGGCACTGAAGCTTTCTTT. Translation gives CASSFQQGGGTEAFF.

The rearrangement uses TRBV12-3 or TRBV12-4 and TRBJ2-1, with 12 nucleotides matching TRBD2. The CDR3 consists of 16 residues. Trimming at V came to 5 bases and at J to 4 bases, leaving 6 bases not matched to a gene. The CDR3 bases are TGTGCCAGCAGTCCTCTAGCGGGGGGGGGATACAATGAGCAGTTCTTC. This codes for CASSPLAGGGYNEQFF.

This clonotype was observed a few times. The chain recombines TRBV20-1 with TRBJ2-6; 7 bases fit TRBD1. This CDR3 contains 17 residues. J lost 0 bases, V lost 3 bases, and 8 bases had no gene match. The V gene's germline CDR1 is DFQATT and CDR2 SNEGSKA (reference sequence). The CDR3 DNA sequence: TGCAGTGCTAGGGGTTGGACAGGTCCCTCTGGGGCCAACGTCCTGACTTTC. Encoded protein: CSARGWTGPSGANVLTF.

This clonotype turned up a few times. This rearrangement joins TRBV6-1 to TRBJ2-2; a weak D match, TRBD1 (6 bases). The V and J ends lost 6 bases and 5 bases respectively, with 13 bases between them. The CDR3 spans 14 residues. Germline V gene sequence: CDR1 MNHNS, CDR2 SASEGT. Written as DNA, the CDR3 is TGTGCCAGCAGCTCAAACAGGGTTACCGGGGAGCTGTTTTTT. Translating it yields CASSSNRVTGELFF.

This clonotype has more than one count but fewer than ten. The chain links TRBV2 to TRBJ2-5; 7 bases agree with TRBD2. Germline loops: CDR1 SNHLY, CDR2 FYNNEI. The V segment lost 8 bases and the J segment 2 bases; nucleotides outside the gene matches: 17. This CDR3 region has 17 residues. The CDR3 loop is CASLGSGVKRGQETQYF. The CDR3 DNA follows: TGTGCCAGCTTGGGTTCGGGGGTAAAGCGGGGACAAGAGACCCAGTACTTC.

This clonotype has just one count. Just one base apart from a much larger clone, this may be a read error. The V and J genes are TRBV7-3 and TRBJ2-2, with D possibly matching TRBD1 (5 bases). Per the germline V gene, CDR1 is SGHTA and CDR2 is FQGTGA. CDR3 length: 16 residues. CDR3 coding DNA: TGTGCCAACAGCTGGCGTGGGGCAGCGAACACCGGGGAGCTGTTTTTT. It codes for CANSWRGAANTGELFF.

The table lists this clonotype with a few counts. The genes are TRBV7-9 and TRBJ1-6; D not resolved. The CDR3 has 18 residues. CDR1 and CDR2 from the germline V gene are SEHNR and FQNEAQ (reference sequence). V shed 4 bases and J shed 7 bases, with 23 bases lying between them. The CDR3 reads CASSYTLGLRSSNSPLHF. The CDR3 DNA is TGTGCCAGCAGCTATACGCTGGGGTTAAGGTCGTCAAATTCACCCCTCCACTTT.

The V gene is TRBV29-1, the J gene TRBJ2-2; tentatively, D is TRBD1 (6 bases). Germline V gene sequence: CDR1 SQVTM, CDR2 ANQGSEA. The V gene lost 7 bases and the J gene lost 2 bases, with 11 bases spanning the gap. CDR3 length equals 13 residues. The CDR3 DNA sequence: TGCAGCGCCCCGGGACACAACACCGGGGAGCTGTTTTTT. Translated, it gives CSAPGHNTGELFF.

The chain carries TRBV6-5 and TRBJ2-1; a weak D match, TRBD2 (5 bases). The ends were cut back, 5 bases at V and 2 bases at J, with 13 bases in the middle. The CDR3 covers 15 residues. Per the germline V gene, CDR1 is MNHEY and CDR2 is SVGAGI. The CDR3 DNA follows: TGTGCCAGCAGTCTATCGGGGTTCGCCTACAATGAGCAGTTCTTC. Its protein is CASSLSGFAYNEQFF.

This clonotype was recorded at least ten times. This chain uses TRBV28 with TRBJ2-1, with D possibly matching TRBD1 (6 bases). Per germline, CDR1 MDHEN and CDR2 SYDVKM. The CDR3 is 15 residues long. V lost 6 bases to trimming and J lost 4 bases, with 16 bases between them. This CDR3 reads CASRDHGTNYNEQFF. The CDR3 region has the DNA TGTGCCAGCAGAGACCACGGGACAAATTACAATGAGCAGTTCTTC.